Listed below are T cell receptor beta chains from one sample, sequenced in a study of human T cells and chemical hapten exposure. TCRdb passed the RACE reads through MiXCR, listing each CDR3 protein once. This sample has under 300,000 distinct CDR3 sequences, with about 9% found just once. The input for sequencing was whole blood, taken in connection with sensitization to the hapten diphenylcyclopropenone (DPC). The receptors come from a woman aged 40-49 years with alopecia areata. Some clones in this sample may be carry-over from other donors' samples. CDR3s include the opening cysteine and the closing phenylalanine or tryptophan. A D gene is named only where the DNA matches it firmly. Clone size appears in some rows only: once, few, many, or a class for an expanded clone.

CDR3 protein,V gene,D gene,clone size,J gene
CASSSGTLKGNEQFF,TRBV28,NA,NA,TRBJ2-1
CASSPQTSTSTDTQYF,TRBV9,NA,few,TRBJ2-3
CSAGREDEQFF,TRBV20-1,TRBD2,NA,TRBJ2-1
CASSSTVNEQFF,TRBV6-5,NA,many,TRBJ2-1
CASSYSGRRTEAFF,TRBV6-2/TRBV6-3,NA,NA,TRBJ1-1
CASTRGAGSSYNEQFF,TRBV6-2/TRBV6-3,NA,NA,TRBJ2-1
CASSYSSSYGYTF,TRBV6-2/TRBV6-3,NA,few,TRBJ1-2
CASSFPLTDTQYF,TRBV27,NA,NA,TRBJ2-3
CASSPLGRSETQYF,TRBV12-3/TRBV12-4,NA,many,TRBJ2-5
CSASRLAGYHEQYF,TRBV20-1,TRBD2,few,TRBJ2-7
CAIRGTDTGELFF,TRBV10-3,TRBD1,NA,TRBJ2-2
CASRRLYSNQPQHF,TRBV12-3/TRBV12-4,NA,few,TRBJ1-5